Following are 17 T cell receptor beta chains from one sample sequenced in a study of a mutant IDH1 vaccine in newly diagnosed glioma. Their recognized antigens are unknown. This sample's time point: week 23, last vaccination. Every single dose of the vaccine, 300 ug of mutant IDH1 20-mer peptide, came with topical imiquimod. The assay was immunoSEQ multiplex PCR, and TCRdb's table has in-frame clones only and misses some. The table lists about 56,000 clones, 87% of them singletons. Sequencing used PBMCs, obtained from a glioma patient whose treatment included an IDH1 peptide vaccine. Source of these receptors: a man between 40 and 49 years old with glioma.

The gene calls are TRBV28 and TRBJ2-1, with 10 bases identical to TRBD2. The V segment lost 7 bases and the J segment 7 bases; nucleotides outside the gene matches: 13. This CDR3 is built from 16 residues. In germline, CDR1 is MDHEN, CDR2 SYDVKM. The CDR3 DNA reads as TGTGCCAGCAACACCCCTAGCGGGAGTGGGGGGAATGAGCAGTTCTTC. As protein: CASNTPSGSGGNEQFF.

This sequence joins TRBV4-3 and TRBJ2-3, with a possible D match to TRBD2 (6 bases). The CDR3 has 14 amino acids. Germline CDR1 and CDR2: LGHNA and YSLEER. V was pared by 5 bases and J by 0 bases, with 9 bases between. As DNA, the CDR3 is TGCGCCAGCAGCTTCGGGGGTAGCACAGATACGCAGTATTTT. Encoded protein: CASSFGGSTDTQYF.

J is TRBJ2-2 and V is TRBV7-3; 7 bases agree with TRBD1. J was trimmed by 7 bases and V by 5 bases; bases with no gene match: 16. Germline V CDR1 and CDR2: SGHTA, FQGTGA. The CDR3 has 17 amino acids. CDR3 sequence: CASSPGPGQVRHGELFF. The CDR3 DNA is TGTGCCAGCAGCCCAGGGCCCGGACAGGTCAGGCACGGGGAGCTGTTTTTT. Together with reference TRBV7-3 and TRBJ2-2, the CDR3 gives the full variable domain: GAGVSQTPSNKVTEKGKYVELRCDPISGHTALYWYRQSLGQGPEFLIYFQGTGAADDSGLPNDRFFAVRPEGSVSTLKIQRTERGDSAVYLCASSPGPGQVRHGELFFGEGSRLTVL.

The chain is built from TRBV4-2 and TRBJ2-7, with D perhaps assigned TRBD1 or TRBD2 (5 bases each). The CDR3 loop spans 16 amino acids. Trimming removed 0 bases from V and 0 bases from J, with 12 bases in between. Looked up from germline, CDR1 is LGHNA and CDR2 is YNFKEQ. The CDR3, as DNA: TGTGCCAGCAGCCAAGAGTGGGCAGGGACCTCCTACGAGCAGTACTTC. Protein sequence: CASSQEWAGTSYEQYF.

The CDR3 DNA reads TGTGCCAGCAGCCAAAGCGGGAGGAGGGAGACCCAGTACTTC. Encoded protein: CASSQSGRRETQYF. The chain combines TRBV7-2 with TRBJ2-5; 9 bases match TRBD2. The CDR3 consists of 14 residues. Trimming removed 5 bases from V and 5 bases from J; junction bases left unmatched: 6. The germline gives CDR1 SGHTA, CDR2 FQGNSA.

This chain uses TRBV5-1 with TRBJ2-5; no clear D gene. There are 12 residues in the CDR3. CDR1 and CDR2 from the germline V gene are SGHRS and YFSETQ. V lost 0 bases and J lost 5, with 5 bases in between. The CDR3: CASSLALETQYF. As DNA, the CDR3 is TGCGCCAGCAGCTTGGCCCTTGAGACCCAGTACTTC.

This rearrangement joins TRBV14 to TRBJ2-1; TRBD2 aligns across 10 bases. The CDR3 loop spans 21 amino acids. Trimming cost V 2 bases and J 0 bases; bases outside gene matches: 16. Looked up from germline, CDR1 is SGHDN and CDR2 is FVKESK. The CDR3 sequence: CASSQRQGLNRLAGSYNEQFF. CDR3 nucleotides: TGTGCCAGCAGCCAACGACAGGGGCTCAACCGACTAGCGGGCTCCTACAATGAGCAGTTCTTC.

The chain employs TRBV6-4 and TRBJ2-6; 7 bases fit TRBD2. The V segment lost 6 bases and the J segment 0 bases; nucleotides outside the gene matches: 8. Germline loops: CDR1 MRHNA, CDR2 SNTAGT. The CDR3 spans 17 residues. CDR3 protein: CASRKSGTSSGANVLTF. In nucleotides, the CDR3 is TGTGCCAGCAGAAAGAGCGGGACGAGCTCTGGGGCCAACGTCCTGACTTTC.

A single count supports this clone. The chain is built from TRBV18 and TRBJ1-5; 7 bases are shared with TRBD1. The CDR3 is 16 residues long. Per the germline V gene, CDR1 is KGHSH and CDR2 is LQKENI. J gave up 1 base and V 5 bases, and 8 bases lay outside the gene matches. CDR3 protein: CASSGDSRSSNQPQHF. CDR3 coding DNA: TGTGCCAGCTCAGGGGACAGCCGGTCGAGCAATCAGCCCCAGCATTTT.

V usage is TRBV6-5 and J usage is TRBJ2-2; D possibly matches TRBD1 or TRBD2 (6 bases each). Trimming removed 3 bases at V and 5 bases at J, with 10 bases between. The germline V gene encodes CDR1 MNHEY and CDR2 SVGAGI. This CDR3 is 14 amino acids long. In nucleotides, the CDR3 is TGTGCCAGCAGTTATCGGGGGCTAACCGGGGAGCTGTTTTTT. This encodes CASSYRGLTGELFF.

The chain recombines TRBV18 with TRBJ2-6; D call uncertain. CDR3 length: 18 residues. Germline lookup yields CDR1 KGHSH and CDR2 LQKENI. V lost 4 bases to trimming and J lost 0 bases, with 16 bases between them. This chain's CDR3 is CASSRGVSENSGANVLTF. The CDR3, as DNA: TGTGCCAGCTCACGTGGGGTATCGGAAAACTCTGGGGCCAACGTCCTGACTTTC.

The rearrangement uses TRBV4-3 and TRBJ2-3, with D unclear. CDR1 and CDR2 (germline): LGHNA, YSLEER. The CDR3 contains 15 residues. Trimming cost V 0 bases and J 1 base, with 8 bases left between them. The CDR3 nucleotides are TGCGCCAGCAGCCAAGATGCGCAGGGCACAGATACGCAGTATTTT. Amino acid sequence: CASSQDAQGTDTQYF.

J is TRBJ1-2 and V is TRBV7-2; TRBD1 matches 10 bases. From germline, CDR1 is SGHTA and CDR2 FQGNSA. Trimming took 4 bases from V and 8 from J; bases not matched to a gene: 10. The CDR3 contains 15 residues. The CDR3 is CASSYRQGARGGYTF. The CDR3 DNA is TGTGCCAGCAGCTACCGACAGGGGGCGCGAGGAGGCTACACCTTC. Looking up the rest from reference TRBV7-2 and TRBJ1-2 gives the full variable domain: GAGVSQSPSNKVTEKGKDVELRCDPISGHTALYWYRQSLGQGLEFLIYFQGNSAPDKSGLPSDRFSAERTGGSVSTLTIQRTQQEDSAVYLCASSYRQGARGGYTFGSGTRLTVV.

The rearrangement joins TRBV18 to TRBJ1-1, with D perhaps TRBD1 (6 bases). The V gene lost 7 bases and the J gene lost 0 bases, with 9 bases spanning the gap. The CDR3 covers 13 residues. Germline CDR1 is KGHSH and CDR2 is LQKENI. The CDR3 region has the DNA TGTGCCAGCTGCCGGGACATGAACACTGAAGCTTTCTTT. This translates into CASCRDMNTEAFF.

There are a few counts of this clone. This sequence joins TRBV25-1 and TRBJ2-1, with TRBD1 as a possible D gene (6 bases). V lost 2 bases and J 12 bases, leaving 11 bases between the germline ends. Germline assignment: CDR1 MGHDK and CDR2 SYGVNS. This CDR3 has 12 residues. CDR3 in amino acids: CASSEIRGGQFF. The CDR3 nucleotides are TGTGCCAGCAGTGAAATTCGAGGGGGGCAGTTCTTC.

This clone has more than one count but fewer than ten. V gene TRBV28 combines with J gene TRBJ2-7, with 10 bases aligning to TRBD1. Trimming cost V 7 bases and J 6 bases; bases outside gene matches: 9. CDR1 is MDHEN and CDR2 is SYDVKM in the germline V gene. The CDR3 spans 14 residues. In DNA form, the CDR3 reads TGTGCCAGCAAGAGCGGGACAGGGGCTTCCGAGCAGTACTTC. Residues: CASKSGTGASEQYF. Variable domain in full (rest from reference TRBV28 and TRBJ2-7): DVKVTQSSRYLVKRTGEKVFLECVQDMDHENMFWYRQDPGLGLRLIYFSYDVKMKEKGDIPEGYSVSREKKERFSLILESASTNQTSMYLCASKSGTGASEQYFGPGTRLTVT.

The chain carries TRBV5-5 and TRBJ2-2; D perhaps matches TRBD1 (6 bases). V lost 4 bases and J lost 0, with 16 bases in between. This CDR3 has 17 residues. Germline V CDR1 and CDR2: SGHKS, YYEKEE (reference sequence). CDR3 sequence (DNA): TGTGCCAGCAGCACCCATACCGGGACAACGAACACCGGGGAGCTGTTTTTT. Amino acid sequence: CASSTHTGTTNTGELFF.